This entry is about one TCR beta chain. Its antigen remains unidentified. V was pared by 4 bases and J by 5 bases, with 7 bases between. The CDR3 consists of 11 residues. Looked up from germline, CDR1 is DFQATT and CDR2 is SNEGSKA (reference sequence). Sequencing was performed with immunoSEQ multiplex PCR; in TCRdb, only in-frame clones are kept and a portion is missing. This sample has over 350,000 clones, with 80% to 90% found just once. This sample is drawn from a study of Ad26.COV2.S vaccination and SARS-CoV-2 variants. Findings of the study overall: A substantial breadth of spike-specific CD8+ and CD4+ T cell responses after vaccination has been reported.

This sample's treatment: 19 received Ad26.COV2.S at low or high dose, single or two shots; 5 received placebo; per-sample allocation not given. Specimens were obtained on day 63 following the first vaccine or placebo injection. The chain links TRBV20-1 to TRBJ2-3; D is ambiguous. This receptor was obtained from a person between 18 and 65 years old who received the Ad26.COV2.S COVID-19 vaccine or a placebo. The input for sequencing was peripheral blood, taken in a trial of Ad26.COV2.S vaccine versus placebo. CDR3 sequence reads: CSAMTEDTQYF. As DNA, the CDR3 is TGCAGTGCTATGACTGAAGATACGCAGTATTTT.